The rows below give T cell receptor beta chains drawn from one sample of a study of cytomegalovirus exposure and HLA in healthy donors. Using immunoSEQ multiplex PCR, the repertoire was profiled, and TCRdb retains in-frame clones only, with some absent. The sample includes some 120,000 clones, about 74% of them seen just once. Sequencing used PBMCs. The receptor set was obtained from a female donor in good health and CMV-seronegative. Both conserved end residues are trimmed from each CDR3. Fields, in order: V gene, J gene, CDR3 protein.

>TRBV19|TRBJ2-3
ASSSTSEADTQY
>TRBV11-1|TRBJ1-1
ASSPGGGGVSEAF
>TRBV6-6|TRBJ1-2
ASSYSTQGAYGYT
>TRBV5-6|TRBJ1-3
ASSTGQGIGNTIY
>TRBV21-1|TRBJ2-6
ASSTTSGGATGANVLT
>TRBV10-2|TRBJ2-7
ASREFAGTYEQY
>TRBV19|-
ASSRQGGEQY
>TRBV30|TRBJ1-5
AWSLQGFGQPQH
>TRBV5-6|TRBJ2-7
ASSLRDRAYEQY
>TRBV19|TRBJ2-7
ASSINTGGRWEQY
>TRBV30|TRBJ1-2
AWDHTGSGIFAIGYT
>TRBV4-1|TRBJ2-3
ASSQGRASTLTDTQY
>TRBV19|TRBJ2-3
ASSETRPDTQY
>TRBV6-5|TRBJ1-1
ASGVDRGNTEAF
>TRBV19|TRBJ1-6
ASSWDSEESPLH
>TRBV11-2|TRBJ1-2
ASKGYYGYT
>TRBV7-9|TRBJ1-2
ASSPSPGQGYYGGYT
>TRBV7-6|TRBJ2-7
ASSLTRSGGREQY
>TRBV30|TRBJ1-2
TWSGGHNGYT
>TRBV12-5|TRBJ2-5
ASGPAEGYSKETQY
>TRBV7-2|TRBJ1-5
ASSSSGGAGQPQH
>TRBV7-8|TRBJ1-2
ASSLGSSPGNYGYT
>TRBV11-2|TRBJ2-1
ASSLAGTRNNEQF
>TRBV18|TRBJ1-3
ASSPLATSGDGNTIY
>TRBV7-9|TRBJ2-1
ASSLGGSYNEQF
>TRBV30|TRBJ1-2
AWSAGTGVLT